The 19 T cell receptor beta chains in this list originate from one sample, sequenced in a study of Ad26.COV2.S vaccination and SARS-CoV-2 variants. Specified treatment: around 19 received Ad26.COV2.S at low or high dose, single or two shots; about 5 received placebo; per-sample allocation not given. It was on day 63 after the first vaccine or placebo injection that samples were taken. Assay: immunoSEQ multiplex PCR; the TCRdb copy retains only in-frame clones and omits some. The data show roughly 680,000 clones, roughly nine tenths seen once. Sample: peripheral blood, taken in a trial of Ad26.COV2.S vaccine versus placebo. The source of these receptors is a person aged 18 to 65 who received the Ad26.COV2.S COVID-19 vaccine or a placebo.

The rearrangement uses TRBV4-2 and TRBJ2-3; TRBD2 aligns across 9 bases. Trimming at V came to 4 bases and at J to 2 bases, leaving 10 bases not matched to a gene. The CDR3 covers 17 residues. Per the germline V gene, CDR1 is LGHNA and CDR2 is YNFKEQ. The chain's CDR3 is CASSPIGAGGHTDTQYF. The CDR3 region has the DNA TGTGCCAGCAGCCCCATCGGCGCGGGGGGGCACACAGATACGCAGTATTTT.

The rearrangement uses TRBV7-6 and TRBJ1-2, with 9 bases that match TRBD1. Germline-derived CDR1 and CDR2 are SGHVS and FNYEAQ. The CDR3 spans 17 residues. Trimming cost V 4 bases and J 8 bases; bases outside gene matches: 17. The CDR3 sequence: CASSSYPFGQGSDGYTF. The DNA of the CDR3 is TGTGCCAGCAGCTCTTATCCCTTTGGACAGGGGTCGGACGGCTACACCTTC.

This chain connects TRBV12-3 or TRBV12-4 to TRBJ1-1, with D maybe TRBD1 (5 bases). The CDR3 runs 13 residues. With 7 bases removed from V and 5 bases from J, the gap between germline ends came to 14 bases. The DNA for the CDR3 is TGTGCCAGCATCTCGAGGGGTTGGACTGAAGCTTTCTTT. This codes for CASISRGWTEAFF.

About this clone: This sample includes further DNA sequences coding for the same CDR3. The J gene is TRBJ1-1, the V gene TRBV18; D possibly corresponds to TRBD1 (6 bases). This CDR3 region has 13 residues. With 4 bases removed from V and 1 base from J, the gap between germline ends came to 7 bases. Germline V CDR1 and CDR2: KGHSH, LQKENI. The CDR3: CASSRQENTEAFF. As DNA, the CDR3 is TGTGCCAGCTCACGACAGGAGAACACTGAAGCTTTCTTT.

V is TRBV9 and J is TRBJ2-6; D not resolved. V was trimmed by 5 bases and J by 2 bases, leaving 5 bases between them. The CDR3 sequence is 13 residues long. Looked up from germline, CDR1 is SGDLS and CDR2 is YYNGEE. CDR3 amino acids: CASRVPGANVLTF. The CDR3 DNA is TGTGCCAGCAGGGTCCCTGGGGCCAACGTCCTGACTTTC.

The V and J genes are TRBV19 and TRBJ1-5, with 8 bases fitting TRBD1. The CDR3 covers 17 residues. V trimming: 6 bases; J trimming: 6 bases; junction bases outside the gene matches: 16. Germline CDR1 is LNHDA and CDR2 is SQIVND (reference sequence). CDR3 loop: CASRPTGGGNGSQPQHF. Here the CDR3 DNA reads TGTGCCAGTAGGCCTACAGGGGGGGGTAACGGGAGTCAGCCCCAGCATTTT.

The rearrangement joins TRBV5-1 to TRBJ1-2, with 8 bases aligning to TRBD1. Looked up from germline, CDR1 is SGHRS and CDR2 is YFSETQ. The CDR3 has 15 residues. V lost 3 bases to trimming and J lost 0 bases; unmatched junction nucleotides: 4. The CDR3 DNA sequence: TGCGCCAGCAGCTCCGGGACAGGAGCTAACTATGGCTACACCTTC. Protein product: CASSSGTGANYGYTF. Variable domain in full (rest from reference TRBV5-1 and TRBJ1-2): KAGVTQTPRYLIKTRGQQVTLSCSPISGHRSVSWYQQTPGQGLQFLFEYFSETQRNKGNFPGRFSGRQFSNSRSEMNVSTLELGDSALYLCASSSGTGANYGYTFGSGTRLTVV.

The chain joins TRBV30 to TRBJ2-3, with D perhaps given as TRBD1 or TRBD2 (5 bases each). The CDR3 covers 14 residues. Between the trimmed V and J ends, which lost 4 bases and 3 bases, there was a span of 14 bases. Looked up from germline, CDR1 is GTSNPN and CDR2 is SVGIG (reference sequence). This CDR3 reads CAWTGTSITDTQYF. The CDR3 DNA follows: TGTGCCTGGACTGGGACCAGCATAACAGATACGCAGTATTTT.

CDR3 DNA: TGTGCCAGCAGGGGCGGACTAGCGGGGAGCGAGCAGTACTTC. Its translation: CASRGGLAGSEQYF. The chain uses TRBV6-5 and TRBJ2-7; 12 bases align to TRBD2. This CDR3 has 14 amino acids. Per the germline V gene, CDR1 is MNHEY and CDR2 is SVGAGI. V dropped 6 bases and J dropped 6; count of bases not matched to a gene: 6.

This clone was counted a single time. V and J are TRBV3-1 (or the pseudogene TRBV3-2) and TRBJ2-2; no firm D call. The CDR3 loop spans 17 amino acids. CDR1 is LGHDT, CDR2 YNNKEL, per germline (reference sequence). Trimming removed 0 bases from V and 4 bases from J, with 15 bases in between. CDR3 DNA: TGTGCCAGCAGCCAAGACCCCTACAGCGTTGGCACCGGGGAGCTGTTTTTT. Protein product: CASSQDPYSVGTGELFF.

The gene calls are TRBV11-2 and TRBJ2-7; no clear D. Germline V CDR1 and CDR2: SGHAT, FQNNGV. The CDR3 runs to 15 residues. The V end was cut by 1 base, the J end by 0 bases, with 10 bases between. The CDR3 region has the DNA TGTGCCAGCAGCTTAGGCGTTCCCCTCTCCTACGAGCAGTACTTC. It yields the protein CASSLGVPLSYEQYF.

This chain links TRBV5-1 with TRBJ2-4, with D possibly being TRBD2 (8 bases). V was cut by 3 bases and J by 1 base, with 20 bases left in between. The CDR3 extends over 18 amino acids. Germline V gene data show CDR1 as SGHRS and CDR2 as YFSETQ. The CDR3 sequence: CASSSREGAGLAKNIQYF. CDR3 bases: TGCGCCAGCAGCTCCCGGGAGGGGGCAGGCTTGGCCAAAAACATTCAGTACTTC. Looking up the rest from reference TRBV5-1 and TRBJ2-4 gives the full variable domain: KAGVTQTPRYLIKTRGQQVTLSCSPISGHRSVSWYQQTPGQGLQFLFEYFSETQRNKGNFPGRFSGRQFSNSRSEMNVSTLELGDSALYLCASSSREGAGLAKNIQYFGAGTRLSVL.

The chain links TRBV19 to TRBJ1-5; TRBD1 might be the D (5 bases). The V and J ends lost 4 bases and 4 bases respectively, with 14 bases between them. Germline CDR1 LNHDA, CDR2 SQIVND (reference sequence). This CDR3 contains 15 residues. The CDR3 loop is CASSTSGPLNQPQHF. CDR3 coding DNA: TGTGCCAGTAGTACGTCGGGGCCCCTGAATCAGCCCCAGCATTTT. Complete variable domain (other parts from reference TRBV19 and TRBJ1-5): DGGITQSPKYLFRKEGQNVTLSCEQNLNHDAMYWYRQDPGQGLRLIYYSQIVNDFQKGDIAEGYSVSREKKESFPLTVTSAQKNPTAFYLCASSTSGPLNQPQHFGDGTRLSIL.

The V and J genes are TRBV30 and TRBJ1-2; possible D gene TRBD1, 6 bases. Between the trimmed V and J ends, which lost 2 bases and 8 bases, there was a span of 18 bases. Germline loops: CDR1 GTSNPN, CDR2 SVGIG (reference sequence). The CDR3 covers 14 residues. This chain's CDR3 is CAWSLMGTTEGYTF. The CDR3 DNA follows: TGTGCCTGGAGTCTTATGGGGACAACCGAGGGCTACACCTTC.

J is TRBJ2-7 and V is TRBV3-1 (or the pseudogene TRBV3-2); D remains ambiguous. Germline V gives CDR1 LGHDT, CDR2 YNNKEL (reference sequence). Trimming removed 0 bases from V and 2 bases from J, with 8 bases in between. The CDR3 is 14 residues long. The CDR3 nucleotides read TGTGCCAGCAGCCAAGATCGGTGGGCCTACGAGCAGTACTTC. Protein sequence: CASSQDRWAYEQYF.

The V gene is TRBV27, the J gene TRBJ2-7, with TRBD1 matching over 11 bases. V trimming: 4 bases; J trimming: 6 bases; junction bases outside the gene matches: 5. CDR1 is MNHEY, CDR2 SMNVEV, per germline (reference sequence). The CDR3 is 14 amino acids. CDR3 protein: CASSSGQGVGEQYF. CDR3 nucleotides: TGTGCCAGCAGTTCGGGACAGGGGGTCGGCGAGCAGTACTTC.

The sample holds one count of this clone. CDR3 sequence: CASSRTSADTQYF. DNA for the CDR3: TGTGCCAGCAGCCGGACTAGCGCAGATACGCAGTATTTT. This chain links TRBV9 with TRBJ2-3; 9 nucleotides align to TRBD2. The CDR3 is made up of 13 amino acids. From germline, CDR1 is SGDLS and CDR2 YYNGEE. V dropped 4 bases and J dropped 4; count of bases not matched to a gene: 1.

The chain joins TRBV27 to TRBJ2-3; no firm D call. The CDR3 covers 13 residues. Trimming took off 4 bases at V and 2 bases at J, with 7 bases between the two ends. Per the germline V gene, CDR1 is MNHEY and CDR2 is SMNVEV (reference sequence). The CDR3 DNA reads TGTGCCAGCAGTTCCCCATACACAGATACGCAGTATTTT. Translating gives CASSSPYTDTQYF.

Here the CDR3 DNA reads TGTGCCAGCAGCTTGCGTGTGACCCCGCCAATCGGGCAGTTCTTC. The encoded protein is CASSLRVTPPIGQFF. The genes are TRBV5-8 and TRBJ2-1; D call uncertain. Germline V gives CDR1 SGHTS, CDR2 YDEGEE. Trimming removed 1 base at V and 12 bases at J, with 20 bases between. The CDR3 totals 15 residues. The variable domain in full, completed from reference TRBV5-8 and TRBJ2-1, reads EAGVTQSPTHLIKTRGQQATLRCSPISGHTSVYWYQQALGLGLQFLLWYDEGEERNRGNFPPRFSGRQFPNYSSELNVNALELEDSALYLCASSLRVTPPIGQFFGPGTRLTVL.